These 28 T cell receptor beta chains share one sample of origin, sequenced in a study of T cells in Graves' hyperthyroidism and ophthalmopathy. The CDR3 regions of TCR beta were amplified from RNA transcripts. First-round RT-PCR targeting the TCR CDR3 was performed with the HTBI primer set. TCRdb independently ran MiXCR on the multiplex PCR reads; one entry per CDR3 protein. Found here are under 300,000 distinct CDR3 sequences, about an eighth of them singletons; the top ten hold almost 8%. What was sequenced was blood. The source of these receptors is a woman aged 25 to 39 with Graves' hyperthyroidism that later progressed to Graves' ophthalmopathy.

This clonotype was observed a few times. The chain employs TRBV5-6 and TRBJ1-2; no reliable D call. CDR3 size: 14 residues. The germline gives CDR1 SGHDT, CDR2 YYEEEE. The V end was cut by 4 bases, the J end by 7 bases, with 17 bases between. CDR3 nucleotides: TGTGCCAGCAGCGCCAGCGAGGCGTACTCTGGCTACACCTTC. Residues: CASSASEAYSGYTF. Full variable domain (missing parts from reference TRBV5-6 and TRBJ1-2): DAGVTQSPTHLIKTRGQQVTLRCSPKSGHDTVSWYQQALGQGPQFIFQYYEEEERQRGNFPDRFSGHQFPNYSSELNVNALLLGDSALYLCASSASEAYSGYTFGSGTRLTVV.

The table lists this clonotype with many counts. As DNA, the CDR3 is TGTGCCAGCAGCTTAGACGGTAGTAATGAGCAGTTCTTC. Its protein product is CASSLDGSNEQFF. The V and J genes are TRBV11-2 and TRBJ2-1; the D is unclear. The CDR3 runs 13 residues. V lost 0 bases and J 7 bases, leaving 7 bases between the germline ends. Germline V gene lookup returns CDR1 SGHAT and CDR2 FQNNGV.

At least ten counts were recorded for this clonotype. This chain links TRBV2 with TRBJ1-5; TRBD1 is a possible D gene (5 bases). This CDR3 has 15 residues. Germline V gives CDR1 SNHLY, CDR2 FYNNEI. Deletions cut 6 bases from V and 0 bases from J, with 12 bases between. The CDR3 here is CASRGRGASNQPQHF. In DNA, the CDR3 is TGTGCCAGCAGGGGGCGGGGTGCTAGCAATCAGCCCCAGCATTTT.

The CDR3 loop reads CASSPNPGGNTEAFF. CDR3 bases: TGTGCCAGCAGCCCCAATCCCGGGGGGAACACTGAAGCTTTCTTT. The V and J genes are TRBV27 and TRBJ1-1, with D possibly matching TRBD1 (5 bases). The CDR3 runs 15 residues. The germline gives CDR1 MNHEY, CDR2 SMNVEV (reference sequence). Trimming removed 6 bases from V and 1 base from J, with 15 bases in between.

For this clonotype: One base away lies a much larger clone, so this may be a sequencing read error. The rearrangement joins TRBV20-1 to TRBJ2-7; 10 bases fit TRBD2. Germline lookup yields CDR1 DFQATT and CDR2 SNEGSKA (reference sequence). J gave up 2 bases and V 6 bases, and 10 bases lay outside the gene matches. CDR3 length: 15 residues. DNA of the CDR3: TGCAGTGCAATAAAGCTAGCGGGAGTCACCTACGAGCAGTACTTC. Its protein product is CSAIKLAGVTYEQYF.

Many counts were recorded for this clonotype. V usage is TRBV11-2 and J usage is TRBJ2-7; D gene unclear. Germline assignment: CDR1 SGHAT and CDR2 FQNNGV. CDR3 length: 11 residues. V was pared by 6 bases and J by 3 bases, with 6 bases between. The CDR3 DNA reads TGTGCCAGCAGTCTAGACTACGAGCAGTACTTC. This encodes CASSLDYEQYF.

As regards this clonotype: A much bigger clone sits one base away, suggesting this may be a read error. The V gene is TRBV6-2 or TRBV6-3, the J gene TRBJ1-6, with D uncertain. The CDR3 loop spans 11 amino acids. The V end lost 5 bases, the J end lost 9 bases, and 5 bases lay between the germline ends. CDR1 and CDR2 from the germline V gene are MNHEY and SVGEGT. The CDR3 coding sequence is TGTGCCAGCAGTGAGGGTTCACCCCTCCACTTT. Protein product: CASSEGSPLHF.

On this clonotype: A junction end diverges from the germline sequence, so it may reflect a read error. The J gene is TRBJ2-3, the V gene TRBV28; maybe TRBD2 (5 bases). Germline assignment: CDR1 MDHEN and CDR2 SYDVKM. The CDR3 is 13 amino acids. CDR3 nucleotide sequence: TGTGCCACCCGAGGGCCTGCTACAGATATGCAGTATTTT. Translating it yields CATRGPATDMQYF.

This clonotype was detected only a few times. The rearrangement uses TRBV27 and TRBJ2-7; weak D call: TRBD2 (6 bases). This CDR3 is built from 11 residues. Between the trimmed V and J ends, which lost 10 bases and 13 bases, there was a span of 20 bases. Germline V gene data show CDR1 as MNHEY and CDR2 as SMNVEV (reference sequence). CDR3 loop: CATLGGERSYF. The CDR3 nucleotides read TGTGCCACCCTGGGCGGGGAACGCAGCTACTTC.

In this sample, this clonotype turned up many times. The chain recombines TRBV7-3 with TRBJ2-1; D is undetermined. V was cut by 4 bases and J by 11 bases, with 15 bases left in between. CDR1 is SGHTA and CDR2 is FQGTGA in the germline V gene. The CDR3 has 13 amino acids. CDR3 bases: TGTGCCAGCAGCTCCTCGACTCGCCTAAAGCAGTTCTTC. The encoded protein is CASSSSTRLKQFF.

The J gene is TRBJ2-2, the V gene TRBV10-2; no clear D. The germline CDR1 and CDR2 sequences are WSHSY and SAAADI. Trimming left V 10 bases short and J 3 bases short, with 6 bases between. This CDR3 has 11 amino acids. This CDR3 is CATMHTGELFF. CDR3 in DNA: TGCGCCACTATGCACACCGGGGAGCTGTTTTTT.

This clonotype showed up many times. The J gene is TRBJ2-1, the V gene TRBV27; no reliable D call. Trimming cost V 8 bases and J 5 bases, with 13 bases left between them. From germline, CDR1 is MNHEY and CDR2 SMNVEV (reference sequence). CDR3 length: 13 amino acids. The CDR3 is CASSVGYNNEQFF. CDR3 coding DNA: TGTGCCAGCTCGGTGGGGTACAACAATGAGCAGTTCTTC.

At least ten counts were recorded for this clonotype. The chain recombines TRBV20-1 with TRBJ2-1; maybe TRBD2 (5 bases). This CDR3 is built from 15 residues. CDR1 is DFQATT and CDR2 is SNEGSKA in the germline V gene (reference sequence). With 8 bases removed from V and 6 bases from J, the gap between germline ends came to 23 bases. Written as DNA, the CDR3 is TGCAGTTTCTCGAGCGCGGGTTCGACGCTCAATGAGCAGTTCTTC. Protein product: CSFSSAGSTLNEQFF.

This clonotype showed up just a few times. The chain has TRBV7-9 and TRBJ2-1; 8 nucleotides agree with TRBD2. CDR1 and CDR2 from the germline V gene are SEHNR and FQNEAQ (reference sequence). V shed 5 bases, J shed 7 bases, and the junction held 7 bases outside the gene matches. The CDR3 consists of 14 residues. Here the CDR3 reads CASSETGLDNEQFF. The CDR3 DNA reads TGTGCCAGCAGCGAGACGGGACTAGATAATGAGCAGTTCTTC.

This clonotype has at least ten counts. The rearrangement joins TRBV28 to TRBJ2-7, with TRBD1 matching over 7 bases. This CDR3 comprises 13 residues. Unmatched junction bases numbered 3, after V lost 6 bases and J lost 1 base. Germline V gene lookup returns CDR1 MDHEN and CDR2 SYDVKM. CDR3 bases: TGTGCCAGCAGCCAGACAGGGTCCTACGAGCAGTACTTC. Translation gives CASSQTGSYEQYF.

This clonotype was counted ten times or more. The V call is TRBV4-3, the J call TRBJ2-7, with D perhaps being TRBD1 or TRBD2 (5 bases each). The CDR3 spans 13 residues. V was trimmed by 4 bases and J by 2 bases, leaving 9 bases between them. CDR1 and CDR2 from the germline V gene are LGHNA and YSLEER. CDR3 coding DNA: TGCGCCAGCAGCCGGGACGGCCCCTACGAGCAGTACTTC. Encoded protein: CASSRDGPYEQYF.

This clonotype was recorded many times. V and J are TRBV3-1 and TRBJ1-2; the D is unclear. Trimming removed 5 bases from V and 3 bases from J, with 13 bases in between. The CDR3 spans 14 residues. The germline V gene encodes CDR1 LGHDT and CDR2 YNNKEL (reference sequence). The DNA of the CDR3 is TGTGCCAGCAGCTCCCGGGGAGACGACTATGGCTACACCTTC. Translation: CASSSRGDDYGYTF.

This clonotype showed up many times. The rearrangement joins TRBV20-1 to TRBJ2-7; 9 bases match TRBD2. After removal of 4 bases from V and 1 base from J, the junction contained 2 bases not matched to a gene. Germline assignment: CDR1 DFQATT and CDR2 SNEGSKA (reference sequence). This CDR3 has 13 amino acids. CDR3 sequence (DNA): TGCAGTGCTACTAGCGGGAAGTCCTACGAGCAGTACTTC. Amino acid sequence: CSATSGKSYEQYF.

The chain joins TRBV5-1 to TRBJ1-1; 7 nucleotides line up with TRBD1. Germline lookup yields CDR1 SGHRS and CDR2 YFSETQ. The CDR3 covers 15 residues. Trimming cost V 0 bases and J 7 bases; bases outside gene matches: 9. CDR3 nucleotides: TGCGCCAGCAGCTTGGCTCCAGGGGGTGGGATTGAAGCTTTCTTT. Amino acid sequence: CASSLAPGGGIEAFF.

This chain links TRBV4-1 with TRBJ2-6; D possibly uses TRBD1 or TRBD2 (7 bases each). CDR3 length: 17 amino acids. Between the trimmed V and J ends, which lost 4 bases and 4 bases, there was a span of 17 bases. CDR1 and CDR2 (germline): MGHRA, YSYEKL. As DNA, the CDR3 is TGCGCCAGCAGCCCAGGGGGGGGAGTGGTCGGGGCCAACGTCCTGACTTTC. Amino acid sequence: CASSPGGGVVGANVLTF.

This clonotype is a singleton in its sample. This chain uses TRBV5-1 with TRBJ2-3; 7 bases map to TRBD2. Germline V lookup: CDR1 SGHRS, CDR2 YFSETQ. V was clipped by 0 bases and J by 1 base; unmatched bases: 2. The CDR3 spans 15 residues. CDR3: CASSLDAGGTDTQYF. The CDR3, as DNA: TGCGCCAGCAGCTTGGATGCGGGGGGCACAGATACGCAGTATTTT.

V is TRBV6-2 or TRBV6-3 and J is TRBJ1-1, with D perhaps matching TRBD1 (6 bases). This CDR3 spans 14 amino acids. Germline lookup yields CDR1 MNHEY and CDR2 SVGEGT. The V and J ends lost 5 bases and 1 base respectively, with 11 bases between them. The CDR3 spells CASSRTDKNTEAFF. The CDR3 DNA sequence: TGTGCCAGCAGTCGGACAGATAAGAACACTGAAGCTTTCTTT.

This clonotype was seen repeatedly, ten times or more. The J gene is TRBJ1-4, the V gene TRBV29-1; TRBD1 agrees at 8 bases. This CDR3 spans 14 amino acids. The J segment lost 10 bases and the V segment lost 4 bases, leaving 11 bases of the junction unmatched. Germline V gene lookup returns CDR1 SQVTM and CDR2 ANQGSEA. The DNA for the CDR3 is TGCAGCGTTGTCACGACAGGGGAGGCTGGAAAACTGTTTTTT. Translated, it gives CSVVTTGEAGKLFF.

This clonotype was seen a handful of times. This rearrangement joins TRBV7-8 to TRBJ1-5; 8 positions match TRBD1. There are 17 residues in the CDR3. Germline trimming cut 5 bases from V and 2 bases from J; bases unmatched to any gene: 11. Germline CDR1 SGHVS, CDR2 FQNEAQ. This chain's CDR3 is CASSANTGGGGNQPQHF. CDR3 nucleotide sequence: TGTGCCAGCAGCGCAAATACAGGGGGAGGTGGCAATCAGCCCCAGCATTTT. The variable domain in full, completed from reference TRBV7-8 and TRBJ1-5, reads GAGVSQSPRYKVAKRGQDVALRCDPISGHVSLFWYQQALGQGPEFLTYFQNEAQLDKSGLPSDRFFAERPEGSVSTLKIQRTQQEDSAVYLCASSANTGGGGNQPQHFGDGTRLSIL.

With regard to this clonotype: This may stem from a read error, because a much larger clone lies one nucleotide away. The chain links TRBV2 to TRBJ2-6; D may be TRBD1 (5 bases). Germline CDR1 reads SNHLY; CDR2 reads FYNNEI. The CDR3 totals 15 residues. V was shortened by 8 bases and J by 4 bases, with 15 bases between the two germline ends. The CDR3 is CASEVGPLGANVLTF. The CDR3 coding sequence is TGTGCCAGCGAAGTGGGGCCGCTAGGGGCCAACGTCCTGACTTTC.

The chain carries TRBV6-1 and TRBJ2-5; tentative D call: TRBD2 (6 bases). V lost 7 bases and J 4 bases, leaving 13 bases between the germline ends. The CDR3 has 13 amino acids. Germline-derived CDR1 and CDR2 are MNHNS and SASEGT. CDR3 sequence reads: CASTREAGETQYF. The CDR3 coding sequence is TGTGCCAGCACCAGAGAAGCGGGAGAGACCCAGTACTTC.

This clonotype has ten or more counts. V is TRBV28 and J is TRBJ1-6, with D unresolved. The CDR3 is 13 residues long. Germline CDR1 and CDR2: MDHEN and SYDVKM. V lost 8 bases, J lost 7 bases, and 12 bases lay in between. The CDR3 bases are TGTGCCAGCTCCCCTCGGAGGAATTCACCCCTCCACTTT. Protein: CASSPRRNSPLHF.

This clonotype was observed once. V and J are TRBV20-1 and TRBJ2-7; 7 positions match TRBD2. This CDR3 contains 15 residues. In germline, CDR1 is DFQATT, CDR2 SNEGSKA (reference sequence). The ends lost 5 bases at V and 0 bases at J; junction bases unmatched: 10. The CDR3 sequence: CSAPDGGGPSYEQYF. The CDR3 DNA reads TGCAGTGCTCCCGACGGGGGAGGGCCCTCCTACGAGCAGTACTTC.